These T cell receptor beta chains were read from a single sample in a study of blood T cell repertoires in COVID-19. The repertoire was sequenced with immunoSEQ multiplex PCR; TCRdb's copy has only in-frame clones and lacks some. The sample holds about 170,000 clones, about 86% seen once. Sample: peripheral blood. These receptors originate from a woman in her 70s who had recovered from COVID-19. Both conserved end residues are part of each CDR3. D genes are given only for firm matches. Where a row states a size, it is once, few, many or the class of an expanded clone; other rows omit it.

d_call	clone_size	v_call	j_call	cdr3_aa	cdr3_nt
.	.	TRBV15	TRBJ1-2	CATSREGMGGYGYTF	TGTGCCACCAGCAGAGAGGGGATGGGAGGCTATGGCTACACCTTC
.	.	TRBV7-9	TRBJ2-3	CASLPAGISTDTQYF	TGTGCCAGCCTACCCGCGGGGATCAGCACAGATACGCAGTATTTT
TRBD2	.	TRBV15	TRBJ2-7	CATSRGTSGRTYEQYF	TGTGCCACCAGCAGGGGGACTAGCGGGAGGACCTACGAGCAGTACTTC
.	.	TRBV15	TRBJ1-2	CATSTRHQSTF	TGTGCCACCAGCACTAGGCACCAGTCCACCTTC
TRBD2	.	TRBV13	TRBJ2-3	CASSSPRLAENTDTQYF	TGTGCCAGCAGCTCGCCCCGACTAGCGGAAAACACAGATACGCAGTATTTT
TRBD1	.	TRBV9	TRBJ1-6	CASSVGGTGSLHF	TGTGCCAGCAGCGTAGGGGGGACAGGGTCCCTCCACTTT
.	.	TRBV7-6	TRBJ1-3	CASSLARGNTIYF	TGTGCCAGCAGCTTAGCCAGGGGAAACACCATATATTTT
TRBD1	.	TRBV20-1	TRBJ1-2	CSARGRQGCTF	TGCAGTGCTAGGGGCCGACAGGGCTGCACCTTC
TRBD2	.	TRBV27	TRBJ2-1	CASSLDGPRPSGRAEGEQFF	TGTGCCAGCAGTTTAGATGGTCCCCGACCTAGCGGGAGGGCCGAGGGTGAGCAGTTCTTC
TRBD1	many	TRBV29-1	TRBJ2-7	CSVWGTGVTYEQYF	TGCAGCGTTTGGGGGACAGGGGTGACCTACGAGCAGTACTTC
TRBD1	once	TRBV18	TRBJ1-3	CASSPPTGVGNTIYF	TGTGCCAGCTCACCACCGACAGGGGTTGGAAACACCATATATTTT
.	once	TRBV7-3	TRBJ1-1	CASSLKAGTGAFF	TGTGCCAGCAGCTTAAAGGCAGGAACAGGGGCTTTCTTT
TRBD1	.	TRBV6-5	TRBJ1-1	CASRGTANTEAFF	TGTGCCAGCAGAGGGACAGCGAACACTGAAGCTTTCTTT
TRBD1	.	TRBV28	TRBJ1-2	CASSLRQGAHTF	TGTGCCAGCAGTTTAAGGCAGGGGGCCCACACCTTC
.	once	TRBV29-1	TRBJ1-4	CSVGHRFEKLFF	TGCAGCGTTGGTCACCGGTTTGAAAAACTGTTTTTT
TRBD1	.	TRBV19	TRBJ2-6	CASSTLWTGSGANVLTF	TGTGCCAGTAGTACCCTATGGACAGGCTCTGGGGCCAACGTCCTGACTTTC
.	.	TRBV15	TRBJ1-5	CATSRGAGDYSNQPQHF	TGTGCCACCAGCAGAGGGGCAGGGGACTATAGCAATCAGCCCCAGCATTTT
.	.	TRBV4-2	TRBJ1-3	CASSQDRGADTIYF	TGTGCCAGCAGCCAAGATCGGGGGGCGGACACCATATATTTT
.	.	TRBV11-2	TRBJ2-3	CASSFPLGADTQYF	TGTGCCAGCAGCTTCCCGTTGGGAGCAGATACGCAGTATTTT
.	.	TRBV30	TRBJ1-2	CAWEGGVRGYGYTF	TGTGCCTGGGAAGGAGGGGTTCGCGGGTATGGCTACACCTTC
TRBD1	.	TRBV19	TRBJ1-4	CASSSGGAGLSEKLFF	TGTGCCAGTAGCTCAGGGGGAGCAGGCCTTAGTGAAAAACTGTTTTTT
.	.	TRBV6-5	TRBJ2-7	CASSYGRRNEQYF	TGTGCCAGCAGTTATGGGAGGCGGAACGAGCAGTACTTC
.	.	TRBV2	TRBJ2-3	CASSEDRGTDTQYF	TGTGCCAGCAGTGAAGACCGGGGCACAGATACGCAGTATTTT
.	.	TRBV10-3	TRBJ1-3	CATTPYSGNTIYF	TGTGCCACCACACCTTACTCTGGAAACACCATATATTTT
.	.	TRBV21-1	TRBJ1-1	CAPEQGENTEAFF	TGTGCCCCGGAACAGGGGGAGAACACTGAAGCTTTCTTT
.	once	TRBV30	TRBJ2-2	CACDRYTNTGELFF	TGTGCCTGCGACAGATACACTAACACCGGGGAGCTGTTTTTT
TRBD1	few	TRBV20-1	TRBJ1-3	CSASRDRDGDTIYF	TGCAGTGCTAGTCGGGACAGGGACGGGGACACCATATATTTT
.	.	TRBV12-3/TRBV12-4	TRBJ2-7	CASRASWGDEQYF	TGTGCCAGCAGGGCCTCCTGGGGGGACGAGCAGTACTTC
.	.	TRBV10-3	TRBJ2-2	CAIGRNTGELFF	TGTGCCATCGGGCGGAACACCGGGGAGCTGTTTTTT
.	.	TRBV7-2	TRBJ1-2	CASSVQGGYGYTF	TGTGCCAGCAGCGTGCAGGGAGGCTATGGCTACACCTTC
.	.	TRBV27	TRBJ1-5	CASSPAPGSNQPQHF	TGTGCCAGCAGTCCAGCGCCGGGTAGCAATCAGCCCCAGCATTTT
.	.	TRBV5-6	TRBJ1-2	CASSPEIDSDYGYTF	TGTGCCAGCAGCCCGGAAATCGACAGCGACTATGGCTACACCTTC
TRBD1	.	TRBV6-5	TRBJ1-5	CASGDSLNQPQHF	TGTGCCAGCGGGGACAGCCTAAATCAGCCCCAGCATTTT
TRBD2	.	TRBV7-8	TRBJ2-3	CASSLERGSTDTQYF	TGTGCCAGCAGCTTAGAGCGGGGGAGCACAGATACGCAGTATTTT
TRBD2	.	TRBV5-3	TRBJ2-7	CARIREAPTYEQYF	TGTGCCAGAATCCGGGAGGCCCCAACCTACGAGCAGTACTTC
TRBD2	.	TRBV5-1	TRBJ2-1	CASSPSGGTYNEQFF	TGCGCCAGCAGCCCTAGCGGGGGAACCTACAATGAGCAGTTCTTC
TRBD1	.	TRBV12-3/TRBV12-4	TRBJ1-5	CASSGQGVQPQHF	TGTGCCAGCAGCGGACAGGGTGTTCAGCCCCAGCATTTT
.	.	TRBV10-3	TRBJ1-3	CAISDSTGSGNTIYF	TGTGCCATCAGTGATTCCACAGGGTCTGGAAACACCATATATTTT
.	.	TRBV27	TRBJ1-1	CASSFWDRGTEAFF	TGTGCCAGCAGTTTTTGGGACCGGGGGACTGAAGCTTTCTTT
.	.	TRBV19	TRBJ1-2	CASSITAGDYGYTF	TGTGCCAGTAGTATTACGGCGGGGGATTATGGCTACACCTTC
TRBD1	.	TRBV24-1	TRBJ1-1	CATSDTTGTEAFF	TGTGCCACCAGTGATACGACAGGGACTGAAGCTTTCTTT
.	.	TRBV9	TRBJ2-3	CASSVVGAVRTDTQYF	TGTGCCAGCAGCGTAGTTGGGGCAGTCAGGACAGATACGCAGTATTTT
.	.	TRBV7-2	TRBJ2-1	CASSAGTLRGQFF	TGTGCCAGCAGCGCCGGGACTTTACGAGGGCAGTTCTTC
TRBD2	.	TRBV7-2	TRBJ2-7	CASSLSVAGGVYEQYF	TGTGCCAGCAGCTTAAGTGTGGCGGGAGGGGTCTACGAGCAGTACTTC
.	.	TRBV5-6	TRBJ1-2	CASSLGGAIGAGYTF	TGTGCCAGCAGCTTGGGAGGAGCGATCGGTGCAGGCTACACCTTC
TRBD1	once	TRBV6-6	TRBJ1-5	CASSHRGQPQHF	TGTGCCAGCAGCCACAGGGGTCAGCCCCAGCATTTT
TRBD2	.	TRBV4-3	TRBJ2-7	CASSHHLAGASSYEQYF	TGCGCCAGCAGCCATCACCTAGCGGGCGCGTCCTCCTACGAGCAGTACTTC